This passage covers 5 T cell receptor beta chains from one sample sequenced in a study of T cell responses to AZD1222 COVID-19 vaccine. Using immunoSEQ multiplex PCR, the repertoire was profiled, and TCRdb retains in-frame clones only, with some absent. The sample lists 20,000 to 25,000 clones; roughly 87% were seen once. The source was peripheral blood, collected 28 days after the second AZD1222 dose. The receptors shown here come from an adult who received the AZD1222 COVID-19 vaccine.

The rearrangement joins TRBV7-3 to TRBJ2-3, with TRBD2 matching over 9 bases. The CDR3 is made up of 15 amino acids. Germline CDR1 and CDR2: SGHTA and FQGTGA. The V gene end was trimmed by 5 bases and the J gene end by 2 bases; junction bases not matched to a gene: 5. In nucleotides, the CDR3 is TGTGCCAGCAGCGTTATAGCGGGGGCCACAGATACGCAGTATTTT. As protein: CASSVIAGATDTQYF.

This chain links TRBV7-9 with TRBJ2-7; a possible D gene is TRBD1 (7 bases). CDR1 SEHNR and CDR2 FQNEAQ come from the germline V gene (reference sequence). With 1 base removed from V and 2 bases from J, the gap between germline ends came to 12 bases. This CDR3 has 15 residues. The CDR3: CASSLGRGVPYEQYF. The CDR3 nucleotides read TGTGCCAGCAGCTTAGGCAGGGGGGTTCCCTACGAGCAGTACTTC.

In its sample, this clone was seen once. V gene TRBV6-5 combines with J gene TRBJ2-7; D may match TRBD1 or TRBD2 (5 bases each). Trimming removed 0 bases from V and 2 bases from J, with 11 bases in between. The germline V gene has CDR1 MNHEY and CDR2 SVGAGI. The CDR3 runs 15 residues. This CDR3 is CASSYSDMGAYEQYF. CDR3 coding DNA: TGTGCCAGCAGTTACTCGGACATGGGGGCCTACGAGCAGTACTTC.

The chain joins TRBV30 to TRBJ2-5; D is unclear. CDR3 length: 13 residues. Trimming took off 4 bases at V and 1 base at J, with 10 bases between the two ends. The germline gives CDR1 GTSNPN, CDR2 SVGIG (reference sequence). In nucleotides, the CDR3 is TGTGCCTGGAACGACGGCCTCCAAGAGACCCAGTACTTC. Its protein is CAWNDGLQETQYF.

The CDR3 DNA follows: TGTGCCAGCAGACTCGGGACAAACACCGGGGAGCTGTTTTTT. As protein: CASRLGTNTGELFF. The chain has TRBV2 and TRBJ2-2; tentatively, D is TRBD1 (6 bases). This CDR3 is built from 14 residues. The germline gives CDR1 SNHLY, CDR2 FYNNEI. V was pared by 6 bases and J by 2 bases, with 10 bases between.